Listed below are T cell receptor beta chains from one sample, sequenced in a study of shared clonotypes between healthy human individuals. The repertoire was sequenced with immunoSEQ multiplex PCR; TCRdb's copy has only in-frame clones and lacks some. Of hundreds of thousands of clones in the sample, 95% to 98% were seen once. Sequenced: naive CD8+ T cells sorted from blood. The source of these receptors is a man aged 30-40 years in good health. The CDR3 runs from the conserved cysteine through the conserved F or W. The D gene is left open where the match is weak. Rows may omit the clone size; those that give it use once, few, many or a size class.

J gene	clone size	V gene	D gene	CDR3 DNA	CDR3 protein
TRBJ2-3	-	TRBV7-9	-	TGTGCCAGCAGCTTCACGAGTGAGGCAGATACGCAGTATTTT	CASSFTSEADTQYF
TRBJ2-7	-	TRBV27	TRBD2	TGTGCCAGCAGTTTATCGGGACTAGCGGGATACTACGAGCAGTACTTC	CASSLSGLAGYYEQYF
TRBJ1-1	-	TRBV7-9	-	TGTGCCAGCAGCCCGAGGTCAAGGACAGCGAACACTGAAGCTTTCTTT	CASSPRSRTANTEAFF
TRBJ2-7	-	TRBV29-1	-	TGCAGCGTTGAGGACAGCAACTCCTACGAGCAGTACTTC	CSVEDSNSYEQYF
TRBJ1-2	-	TRBV19	TRBD1	TGTGCCAGTAGTTCGCGGACAGGGAGGGATGGCTACACCTTC	CASSSRTGRDGYTF
TRBJ1-5	-	TRBV28	-	TGTGCCAGCGAGATCAGGCAGCCTTATAGCAATCAGCCCCAGCATTTT	CASEIRQPYSNQPQHF
TRBJ1-5	-	TRBV7-8	-	TGTGCCAGCAGCAAGGACAGCCCTGCCTTGGCTCAGCCCCAGCATTTT	CASSKDSPALAQPQHF
TRBJ2-7	-	TRBV5-1	-	TGCGCCAGCAGCTTGACAGGGAGAAGCCACGAGCAGTACTTC	CASSLTGRSHEQYF
TRBJ2-7	-	TRBV27	-	TGTGCCAGCAGACGCGGGACAGCAGGCTACGAGCAGTACTTC	CASRRGTAGYEQYF
TRBJ2-1	-	TRBV7-2	-	TGTGCCAGCAGCTCGGAGACTAGCTCCTACAATGAGCAGTTCTTC	CASSSETSSYNEQFF
TRBJ2-1	-	TRBV7-9	-	TGTGCCAGCAGCTTAGCACTCCACAATGAGCAGTTCTTC	CASSLALHNEQFF
TRBJ1-3	-	TRBV30	-	TGTGCCTGGGAGACAGGCTCTGGAAACACCATATATTTT	CAWETGSGNTIYF
TRBJ1-1	-	TRBV28	-	TGTGCCAGCAGTTGGACAAGGAGGAACACTGAAGCTTTCTTT	CASSWTRRNTEAFF
TRBJ2-2	-	TRBV29-1	-	TGCAGCGTTGTGGCGGCTAGCGTAACCGGGGAGCTGTTTTTT	CSVVAASVTGELFF
TRBJ1-4	-	TRBV13	-	TGTGCCAGCAGCTTACGGCCGAATGAAAAACTGTTTTTT	CASSLRPNEKLFF
TRBJ2-7	-	TRBV27	-	TGTGCCACCTCCCCCGGTCGGGGTTACGAGCAGTACTTC	CATSPGRGYEQYF
TRBJ2-1	-	TRBV11-2	-	TGTGCCAGCAGCTACCGTAGGGGGAATGAGCAGTTCTTC	CASSYRRGNEQFF
TRBJ2-1	once	TRBV7-9	TRBD2	TGTGCCAGCGGCGGACTAGCGGGAGTTAGTGAGCAGTTCTTC	CASGGLAGVSEQFF
TRBJ1-5	once	TRBV15	-	TGTGCCACCAGCAGAGATTTGAATCAGCCCCAGCATTTT	CATSRDLNQPQHF
TRBJ2-7	once	TRBV11-2	-	TGTGCCAGCAGCTCTTCATACGAGCAGTACTTC	CASSSSYEQYF
TRBJ2-1	-	TRBV4-3	TRBD2	TGCGCCAGCAGCCGGGGACTAGCGGGAGGGCCCGCGAATGAGCAGTTCTTC	CASSRGLAGGPANEQFF
TRBJ2-1	-	TRBV27	-	TGTGCCAGCAGTTCCCGAGGGAGCAAGCACCAGTTCTTC	CASSSRGSKHQFF
TRBJ2-6	-	TRBV27	-	TGTGCCAGCAGTCCGGACGGCAACGTCCTGACTTTC	CASSPDGNVLTF
TRBJ2-2	-	TRBV6-5	-	TGTGCCAGCAGTACCACTCAGGGGGGGGAGCTGTTTTTT	CASSTTQGGELFF
TRBJ2-7	-	TRBV19	-	TGTGCCAGTAGTACAGGGAACGAGCAGTACTTC	CASSTGNEQYF
TRBJ2-2	-	TRBV6-1	-	TGTGCCAGCAGTGAAGCGAGTTGGATTAGAACTGCCGGGGAGCTGTTTTTT	CASSEASWIRTAGELFF
TRBJ2-5	-	TRBV6-5	-	TGTGCCAGCAGTTACCGACAGGAACAAGAGACCCAGTACTTC	CASSYRQEQETQYF
TRBJ1-4	once	TRBV5-4	-	TGTGCCAGCAGCTTGGGCAGGTATAATGAAAAACTGTTTTTT	CASSLGRYNEKLFF
TRBJ1-4	-	TRBV15	-	TGTGCCACCAGCAGAGAGGGAAATGAAAAACTGTTTTTT	CATSREGNEKLFF
TRBJ2-5	-	TRBV7-9	TRBD2	TGTGCCAGCAGCTTGGGAGGGAGTGCTTTGGAGACCCAGTACTTC	CASSLGGSALETQYF
TRBJ2-7	-	TRBV29-1	-	TGCAGCGTTAGGACGGGAAACTCCTACGAGCAGTACTTC	CSVRTGNSYEQYF
TRBJ2-7	-	TRBV4-3	-	TGCGCCAGCAGCCAATACCGGGACCCGGCGTACGAGCAGTACTTC	CASSQYRDPAYEQYF
TRBJ2-7	-	TRBV27	TRBD2	TGTGCCAGCAGTTTATCGGCTAGCGGGAACTACGAGCAGTACTTC	CASSLSASGNYEQYF
TRBJ2-3	many	TRBV28	-	TGTGCCAGCAGACCAGGGGCGTGGACGCAGTATTTT	CASRPGAWTQYF
TRBJ1-2	-	TRBV15	TRBD1	TGTGCCACCAGCAGAGATTTCGGGACAGGGGGATCCTCAGCTAACTATGGCTACACCTTC	CATSRDFGTGGSSANYGYTF
TRBJ2-1	-	TRBV7-8	-	TGTGCCAGCAGCTTAGCGCGTGGGACACCCGACAATGAGCAGTTCTTC	CASSLARGTPDNEQFF
TRBJ2-2	-	TRBV13	TRBD2	TGTGCCAGCAGCTGGGGACTAGCGGGAGCCCACACCGGGGAGCTGTTTTTT	CASSWGLAGAHTGELFF
TRBJ2-1	-	TRBV4-1	-	TGCGCCAGCACTCCCGAGACGGGTGAGCAGTTCTTC	CASTPETGEQFF
TRBJ2-7	-	TRBV29-1	TRBD1	TGCAGCGTTGATCTGGACAGGGGACCCTACGAGCAGTACTTC	CSVDLDRGPYEQYF
TRBJ1-5	-	TRBV15	-	TGTGCCACCAGCAGCGAGGATAGCAATCAGCCCCAGCATTTT	CATSSEDSNQPQHF
TRBJ1-5	-	TRBV11-2	-	TGTGCCAGCAGCTTAGGGAGCAATCAGCCCCAGCATTTT	CASSLGSNQPQHF
TRBJ1-1	-	TRBV4-1	TRBD1	TGCGCCAGCAGCCAAGAACCACTGACAGGGGGTAGGACTGAAGCTTTCTTT	CASSQEPLTGGRTEAFF
TRBJ1-5	once	TRBV7-2	-	TGTGCCAGCAGCTCCCCCCCGGGGGATCAGCCCCAGCATTTT	CASSSPPGDQPQHF
TRBJ2-7	once	TRBV6-6	-	TGTGCCACCTACTCGGCCTACGAGCAGTACTTC	CATYSAYEQYF